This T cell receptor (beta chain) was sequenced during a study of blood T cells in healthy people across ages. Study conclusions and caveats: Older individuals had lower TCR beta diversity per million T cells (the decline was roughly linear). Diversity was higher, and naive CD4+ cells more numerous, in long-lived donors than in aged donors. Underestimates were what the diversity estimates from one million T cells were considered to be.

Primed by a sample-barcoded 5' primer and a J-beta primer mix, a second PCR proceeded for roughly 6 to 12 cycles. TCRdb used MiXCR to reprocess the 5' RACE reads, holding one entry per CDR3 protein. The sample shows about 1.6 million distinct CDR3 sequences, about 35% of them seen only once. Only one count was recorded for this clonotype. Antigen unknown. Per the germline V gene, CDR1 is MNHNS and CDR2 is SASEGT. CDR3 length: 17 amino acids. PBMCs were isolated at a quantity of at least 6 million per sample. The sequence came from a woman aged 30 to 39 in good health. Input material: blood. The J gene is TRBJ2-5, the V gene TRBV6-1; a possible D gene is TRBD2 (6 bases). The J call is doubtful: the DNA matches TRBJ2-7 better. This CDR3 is CASSEMGWDFPAYEQYF. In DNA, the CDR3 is TGTGCCAGCAGTGAAATGGGGTGGGACTTCCCAGCCTACGAGCAGTACTTC.